This T cell receptor (beta chain) was sequenced during a study of T cells in localized non-small cell lung cancer. Study observations and caveats: The study detected a median about 57 of the top 100 tumor clones in adjacent lung. Maximal T cell clonality occurred in uninvolved adjacent lung, with tumor ranking below it. Elevated blood T cell density was associated with longer overall survival.

Only in-frame clones appear in the TCRdb table, and some are missing; sequencing was by immunoSEQ multiplex PCR. Among over 30,000 clones listed, around 73% were seen once. The CDR3 contains 18 residues. V was clipped by 0 bases and J by 9 bases, with 24 bases between them. Germline V gives CDR1 SGHVS, CDR2 FNYEAQ. As for this clone: What it binds is unknown.

The rearrangement uses TRBV7-6 and TRBJ2-1, with D tentatively TRBD1 (5 bases). The receptor comes from an older male donor with stage II squamous cell lung carcinoma. The material was peripheral blood, obtained before any cancer treatment. The CDR3 loop reads CASSLAQPPSGGAIEQFF. DNA for the CDR3: TGTGCCAGCAGCTTAGCGCAGCCCCCCAGTGGTGGGGCAATTGAGCAGTTCTTC.